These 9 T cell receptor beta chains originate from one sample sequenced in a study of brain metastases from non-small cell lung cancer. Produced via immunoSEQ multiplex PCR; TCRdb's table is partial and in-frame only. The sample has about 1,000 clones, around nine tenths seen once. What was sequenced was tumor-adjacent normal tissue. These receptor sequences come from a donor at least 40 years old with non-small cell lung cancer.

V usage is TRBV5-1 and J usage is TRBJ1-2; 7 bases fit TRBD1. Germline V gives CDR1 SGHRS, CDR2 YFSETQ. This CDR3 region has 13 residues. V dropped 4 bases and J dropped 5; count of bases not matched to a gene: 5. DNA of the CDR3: TGCGCCAGCAGCCCGGGACAGTCATATGGCTACACCTTC. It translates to CASSPGQSYGYTF.

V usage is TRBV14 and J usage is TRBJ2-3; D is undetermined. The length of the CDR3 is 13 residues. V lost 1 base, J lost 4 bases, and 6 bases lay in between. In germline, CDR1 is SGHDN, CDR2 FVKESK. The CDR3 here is CASSQGGADTQYF. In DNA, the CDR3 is TGTGCCAGCAGCCAAGGTGGTGCAGATACGCAGTATTTT.

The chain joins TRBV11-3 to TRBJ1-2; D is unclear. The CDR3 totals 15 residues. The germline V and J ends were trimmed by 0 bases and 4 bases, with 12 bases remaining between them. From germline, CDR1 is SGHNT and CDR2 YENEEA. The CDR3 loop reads CASSLDSPDPYGYTF. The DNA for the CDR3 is TGTGCCAGCAGCTTAGACAGCCCGGACCCCTATGGCTACACCTTC.

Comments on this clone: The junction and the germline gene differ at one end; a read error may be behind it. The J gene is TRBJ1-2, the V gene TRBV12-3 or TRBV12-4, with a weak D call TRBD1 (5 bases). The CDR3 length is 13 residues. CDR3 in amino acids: CASSQGSNYSYTF. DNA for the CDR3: TGTGCCAGCAGTCAGGGCTCTAACTATAGCTACACCTTC.

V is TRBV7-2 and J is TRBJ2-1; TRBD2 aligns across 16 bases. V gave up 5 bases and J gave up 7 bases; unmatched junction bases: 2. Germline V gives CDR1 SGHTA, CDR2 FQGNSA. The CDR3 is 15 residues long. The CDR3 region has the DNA TGTGCCAGCAGCCCGGGACTAGCGGGGGGGAATGAGCAGTTCTTC. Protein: CASSPGLAGGNEQFF.

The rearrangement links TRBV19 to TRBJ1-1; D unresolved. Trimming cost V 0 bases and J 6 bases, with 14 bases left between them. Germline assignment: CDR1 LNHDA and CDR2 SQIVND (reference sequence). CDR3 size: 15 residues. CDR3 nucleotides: TGTGCCAGTAGTATAGAGAGAGGTTTTACCGCTGAAGCTTTCTTT. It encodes CASSIERGFTAEAFF.

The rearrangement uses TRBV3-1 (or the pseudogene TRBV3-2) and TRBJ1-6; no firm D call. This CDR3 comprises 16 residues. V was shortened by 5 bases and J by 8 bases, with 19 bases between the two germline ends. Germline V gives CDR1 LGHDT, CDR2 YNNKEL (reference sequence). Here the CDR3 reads CASSGYAPISYSPLHF. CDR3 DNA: TGTGCCAGCAGCGGATACGCTCCCATTTCATATTCACCCCTCCACTTT.

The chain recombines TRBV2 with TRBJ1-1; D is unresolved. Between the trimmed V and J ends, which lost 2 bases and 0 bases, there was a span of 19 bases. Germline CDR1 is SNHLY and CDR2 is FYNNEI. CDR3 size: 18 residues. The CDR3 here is CASSERITAALMNTEAFF. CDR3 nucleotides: TGTGCCAGCAGTGAACGAATTACAGCGGCCCTTATGAACACTGAAGCTTTCTTT.

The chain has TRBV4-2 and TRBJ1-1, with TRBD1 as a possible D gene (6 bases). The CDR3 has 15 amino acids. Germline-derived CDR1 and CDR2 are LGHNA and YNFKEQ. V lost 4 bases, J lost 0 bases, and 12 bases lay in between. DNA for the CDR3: TGTGCCAGCAGCCCGTTCGACAGGATGAACACTGAAGCTTTCTTT. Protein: CASSPFDRMNTEAFF.